This is a list of T cell receptor beta chains from one sample in a study of identical twins. TCRdb redid the calling of the 5' RACE reads with MiXCR, one entry per CDR3 protein. The table has 1.5 million or so distinct CDR3 sequences, about 30% seen once. The sequenced material came from cord blood. All receptors come from a newborn girl in good health. CDR3s include the opening cysteine and the closing phenylalanine or tryptophan. Fields, in order: CDR3 length, V gene, D gene, J gene, clone size, CDR3 DNA, CDR3 protein. D genes are given only for firm matches. Only some rows state a clone size, as once, few, many or a class for expanded clones.

>17|TRBV3-1|NA|TRBJ2-7|NA
TGTGCCAGCAGCCGGGGGCTCCCCCGAAGTGTCTACTACGAGCAGTACTTC
CASSRGLPRSVYYEQYF
>15|TRBV15|NA|TRBJ2-7|NA
TGTGCCACCAGCAGAGATCTCTCAGTATCCTACGAGCAGTACTTC
CATSRDLSVSYEQYF
>12|TRBV20-1|NA|TRBJ2-7|NA
TGCAGTGCTAAGGTCAGTCCTTACGAGCAGTACTTC
CSAKVSPYEQYF
>14|TRBV28|NA|TRBJ2-1|NA
TGTGCCAGCACTACATCCACAGGGTCCTACGAGCAGTTCTTC
CASTTSTGSYEQFF
>16|TRBV12-3/TRBV12-4|TRBD2|TRBJ2-7|few
TGTGCCAGCAGCCCCGGACTAGCGGGAGGGGACTACGAGCAGTACTTC
CASSPGLAGGDYEQYF
>16|TRBV9|NA|TRBJ2-5|NA
TGTGCCAGCAGCGTAGGAGGGGCAGGGTATCAAGAGACCCAGTACTTC
CASSVGGAGYQETQYF
>14|TRBV7-9|NA|TRBJ1-6|few
TGTGCCAGCAGCTTACAGGGCGACGATTCACCCCTCCACTTT
CASSLQGDDSPLHF
>15|TRBV6-5|TRBD2|TRBJ2-1|few
TGTGCCAGCAGTTACTTCCCTAGCGGGAGAAATGAGCAGTTCTTC
CASSYFPSGRNEQFF
>19|TRBV27|NA|TRBJ2-2|few
TGTGCCAGCAGTTTATCCGGTCTTGGCCGGCACTCGAACACCGGGGAGCTGTTTTTT
CASSLSGLGRHSNTGELFF
>16|TRBV5-1|NA|TRBJ2-1|NA
TGCGCCAGCAGCTTGGGGAGGCGCGGCTCCTACAATGAGCAGTTCTTC
CASSLGRRGSYNEQFF
>16|TRBV11-2|TRBD2|TRBJ2-7|few
TGTGCCAGCAGCTTAGTCGGGACTAGCGTTTACAATGAGCAGTACTTC
CASSLVGTSVYNEQYF
>15|TRBV4-1|NA|TRBJ1-2|NA
TGCGCCAGCAGCCAAGAAGTTCTAGGACTCTATGGCTACACCTTC
CASSQEVLGLYGYTF
>14|TRBV7-6|TRBD2|TRBJ2-7|NA
TGTGCCAGCAGCTTAGGGGGAGGGGTTTACGAGCAGTACTTC
CASSLGGGVYEQYF
>17|TRBV10-3|TRBD2|TRBJ2-3|few
TGTGCCATCAGTGAGTCGATAGCGGGAGGGGTCACAGATACGCAGTATTTT
CAISESIAGGVTDTQYF
>16|TRBV6-2/TRBV6-3|TRBD1|TRBJ2-1|few
TGTGCCAGCAGTTACGCAACCGGGACAGGGTACAATGAGCAGTTCTTC
CASSYATGTGYNEQFF
>18|TRBV12-3/TRBV12-4|NA|TRBJ2-7|NA
TGTGCCAGCAGTTTAAGGTCTTCCCCGTTCTCTTCTTACAATGAGCAGTACTTC
CASSLRSSPFSSYNEQYF
>15|TRBV12-3/TRBV12-4|TRBD2|TRBJ2-3|few
TGTGCCAGCAGTATAACGGGGGGATACACAGATACGCAGTATTTT
CASSITGGYTDTQYF
>13|TRBV29-1|NA|TRBJ1-4|NA
TGCAGCGTTGCCGGACCCCCAGGGGAAAAACTGTTTTTT
CSVAGPPGEKLFF
>13|TRBV12-3/TRBV12-4|TRBD2|TRBJ2-7|NA
TGTGCCAGCAGCCCACTAGCGCAGAATGAGCAGTACTTC
CASSPLAQNEQYF
>18|TRBV5-4|TRBD2|TRBJ2-7|few
TGTGCCAGCAGCTTGTCGACCGCACTAGCGGGGATTACCTACGAGCAGTACTTC
CASSLSTALAGITYEQYF
>13|TRBV12-3/TRBV12-4|NA|TRBJ1-1|few
TGTGCCAGCAGTTTAGTGAGGCGGCAGGAAGCTTTCTTT
CASSLVRRQEAFF
>14|TRBV27|TRBD2|TRBJ2-3|few
TGTGCCAGCAGTCTAGCGGGAGGGCCGTCCACGCAGTATTTT
CASSLAGGPSTQYF
>16|TRBV6-2/TRBV6-3|TRBD2|TRBJ2-1|NA
TGTGCCAGCAGCCGCTCCGGACTAGCGGGGTACAATGAGCAGTTCTTC
CASSRSGLAGYNEQFF
>11|TRBV20-1|TRBD2|TRBJ2-3|NA
TGCAGTGCTGTCCTAGCGGGAGGGGAGTATTTT
CSAVLAGGEYF
>13|TRBV6-1|NA|TRBJ1-2|NA
TGTGCCAGCAGTGAAGCGGGGAGGGATGGCTACACCTTC
CASSEAGRDGYTF
>14|TRBV29-1|TRBD1|TRBJ1-2|many
TGCAGCGTCTACGGGACAGGGGGCGACTATGGCTACACCTTC
CSVYGTGGDYGYTF
>12|TRBV5-6|TRBD2|TRBJ2-1|few
TGTGCCAGCAGCTTGCCGGGAGGATTACAGTTCTTC
CASSLPGGLQFF
>14|TRBV10-3|NA|TRBJ1-5|NA
TGTGCCATCAGTGAACAGGCCCTCAATCAGCCCCAGCATTTT
CAISEQALNQPQHF
>13|TRBV2|NA|TRBJ2-2|NA
TGTGCCAGCAGTGAAAGAGACACCGGGGAGCTGTTTTTT
CASSERDTGELFF
>16|TRBV6-2/TRBV6-3|TRBD2|TRBJ2-7|NA
TGTGCCAGCAGTTGGACTAGCGGGAGAGTTAACGACGAGCAGTACTTC
CASSWTSGRVNDEQYF
>14|TRBV3-1|NA|TRBJ2-2|NA
TGTGCCAGCAGAGCAACAGGGAAGTCGGGGGAGCTGTTTTTT
CASRATGKSGELFF
>16|TRBV4-2|TRBD2|TRBJ2-7|few
TGTGCCAGCAGCCAAGGACTACTAGCGGGAGCCCACGAGCAGTACTTC
CASSQGLLAGAHEQYF
>14|TRBV20-1|TRBD2|TRBJ2-7|NA
TGCAGTGCTAGTGACCGACTAGCATACAATGAGCAGTACTTC
CSASDRLAYNEQYF
>14|TRBV12-3/TRBV12-4|NA|TRBJ1-1|NA
TGTGCCAGCAGTTTGATCTCAGCGAACACTGAAGCTTTCTTT
CASSLISANTEAFF
>12|TRBV20-1|NA|TRBJ2-3|NA
TGCAGTGCTAGAATCCACACAGATACGCAGTATTTT
CSARIHTDTQYF